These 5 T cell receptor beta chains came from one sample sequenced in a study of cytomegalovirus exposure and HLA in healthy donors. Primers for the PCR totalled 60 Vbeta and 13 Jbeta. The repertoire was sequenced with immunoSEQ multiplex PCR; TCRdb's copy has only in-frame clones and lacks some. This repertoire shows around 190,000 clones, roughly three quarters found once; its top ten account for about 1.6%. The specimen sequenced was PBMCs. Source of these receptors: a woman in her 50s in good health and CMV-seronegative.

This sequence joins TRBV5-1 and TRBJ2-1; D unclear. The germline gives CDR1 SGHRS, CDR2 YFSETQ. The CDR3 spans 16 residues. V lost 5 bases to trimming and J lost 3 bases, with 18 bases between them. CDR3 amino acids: CASSVSAQTGYNEQFF. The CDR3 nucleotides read TGCGCCAGCAGTGTCTCGGCTCAGACGGGCTACAATGAGCAGTTCTTC. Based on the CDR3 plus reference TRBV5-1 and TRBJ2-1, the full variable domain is KAGVTQTPRYLIKTRGQQVTLSCSPISGHRSVSWYQQTPGQGLQFLFEYFSETQRNKGNFPGRFSGRQFSNSRSEMNVSTLELGDSALYLCASSVSAQTGYNEQFFGPGTRLTVL.

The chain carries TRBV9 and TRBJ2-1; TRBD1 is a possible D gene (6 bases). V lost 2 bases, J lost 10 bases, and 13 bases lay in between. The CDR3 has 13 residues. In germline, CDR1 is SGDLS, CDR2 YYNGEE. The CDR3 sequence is CASSVTGRREQFF. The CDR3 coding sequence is TGTGCCAGCAGCGTCACAGGGAGACGGGAGCAGTTCTTC.

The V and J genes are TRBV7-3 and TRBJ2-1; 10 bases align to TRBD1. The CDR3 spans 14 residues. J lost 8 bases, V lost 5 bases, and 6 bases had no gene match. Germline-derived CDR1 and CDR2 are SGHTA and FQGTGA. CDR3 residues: CASSPGDRGYEQFF. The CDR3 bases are TGTGCCAGCAGCCCTGGGGACAGGGGCTATGAGCAGTTCTTC.

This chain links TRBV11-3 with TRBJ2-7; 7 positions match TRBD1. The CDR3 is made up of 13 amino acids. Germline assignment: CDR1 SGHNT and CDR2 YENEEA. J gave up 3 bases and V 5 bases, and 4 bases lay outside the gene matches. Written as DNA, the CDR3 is TGTGCCAGCAGCCGACAGGGTAACTACGAGCAGTACTTC. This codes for CASSRQGNYEQYF.

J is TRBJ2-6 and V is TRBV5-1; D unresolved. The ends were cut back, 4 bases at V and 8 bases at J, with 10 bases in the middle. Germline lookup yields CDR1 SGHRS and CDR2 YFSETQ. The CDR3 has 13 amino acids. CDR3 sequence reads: CASSPKDSNVLTF. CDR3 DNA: TGCGCCAGCAGCCCAAAAGACTCCAACGTCCTGACTTTC.